This T cell receptor (beta chain) came from a study of T cells in localized non-small cell lung cancer. Broader study findings: Exceeding tumor, uninvolved adjacent lung had the highest T cell clonality. Median detection of top 100 tumor clones in adjacent lung was 57 clones.

Repertoires were generated with immunoSEQ multiplex PCR, while TCRdb's copy carries only in-frame clones and drops some. The data hold tens of thousands of clones, with just under 85% observed a single time. Only one count was recorded for this clone. The antigen is undetermined. This CDR3 comprises 11 residues. V lost 8 bases and J 4 bases, leaving 7 bases between the germline ends. Germline lookup yields CDR1 PRHDT and CDR2 FYEKMQ (reference sequence). Material: peripheral blood, obtained before any cancer treatment. The receptor was isolated from a female donor at least 60 years old with stage I lung adenocarcinoma. The chain uses TRBV13 and TRBJ2-3, with D perhaps TRBD1 (5 bases). This CDR3 reads CASRQSDTQYF. CDR3 DNA sequence: TGTGCCAGCCGACAGTCAGATACGCAGTATTTT.